Listed below are T cell receptor beta chains from one sample, sequenced in a study of post-analysis software for immune sequencing data. TCRdb analysed the PCR reads with MiXCR anew, one entry per CDR3 protein. Among hundreds of thousands of distinct CDR3 sequences listed, approximately 60% were seen once. Sequenced input: blood. Receptors were obtained from a girl aged 2 to 10 with multiple sclerosis. Both conserved end residues are trimmed from each CDR3.

10 | TRBV12-3/TRBV12-4 | ASKSRTDTQY
12 | TRBV12-3/TRBV12-4 | ASSFLGSRTEAF
11 | TRBV20-1 | SASMGQNYGYT
10 | TRBV29-1 | SVDRGRDTQY
13 | TRBV7-2 | ASSSGQGRGNEQF
10 | TRBV29-1 | SASLGRYGYT
10 | TRBV29-1 | SVMGQGGVQF
13 | TRBV4-3 | ASSQDAGPQETQY
11 | TRBV29-1 | SVVGGTKETQY
13 | TRBV5-1 | ASTGPSTYTDTQY
15 | TRBV20-1 | SASRFAGGPRADTQY
12 | TRBV12-3/TRBV12-4 | ASSLTGITYGYT
15 | TRBV18 | ASSLGGTANALYGYT
12 | TRBV7-2 | ASSPPTGSDTQY
14 | TRBV5-5 | ASSFYPGAGANVLT
13 | TRBV29-1 | SVGGRELFYNEQF
11 | TRBV7-6 | ASSFGTGHEQF
12 | TRBV5-6 | ASSFKDVQETQY
15 | TRBV7-9 | ASSLGGLPRDYNEQF
11 | TRBV12-3/TRBV12-4 | ASSLQVDYGYT
16 | TRBV6-1 | ASSENRPPKGEDNEQF
10 | TRBV6-2/TRBV6-3 | ASSFLDTEAF
14 | TRBV5-6 | ASSFPTVSGANVLT
12 | TRBV9 | ASSVVGAADTQY
17 | TRBV5-1 | ASSLPLTERGGYQETQY
12 | TRBV5-1 | ASSLDGFYNEQF
13 | TRBV10-3 | AISQTGAQNNEQF